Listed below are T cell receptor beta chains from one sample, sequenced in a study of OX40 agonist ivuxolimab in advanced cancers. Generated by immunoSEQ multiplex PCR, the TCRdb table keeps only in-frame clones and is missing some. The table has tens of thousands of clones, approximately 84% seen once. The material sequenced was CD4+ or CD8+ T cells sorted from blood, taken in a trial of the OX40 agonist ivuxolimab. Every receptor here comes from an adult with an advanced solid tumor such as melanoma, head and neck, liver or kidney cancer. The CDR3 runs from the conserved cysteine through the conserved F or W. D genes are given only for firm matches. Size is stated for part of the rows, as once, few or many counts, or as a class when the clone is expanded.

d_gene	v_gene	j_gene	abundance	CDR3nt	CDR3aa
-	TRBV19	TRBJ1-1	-	TGTGCCAGTAGTATTGTTGGGCGGATGAACACTGAAGCTTTCTTT	CASSIVGRMNTEAFF
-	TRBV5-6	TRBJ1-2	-	TGTGCCAGCAGCATCGCCGGGAGGGATTATGGCTACACCTTC	CASSIAGRDYGYTF
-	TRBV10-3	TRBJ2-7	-	TGTGCCATCAGTGCGAAGGGGTACGAGCAGTACTTC	CAISAKGYEQYF
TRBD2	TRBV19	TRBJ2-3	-	TGTGCCAGTAGTATCCTTCCGGGCGGGAGGGTGGATACGCAGTATTTT	CASSILPGGRVDTQYF
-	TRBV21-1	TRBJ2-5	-	TGTGCCAGCAACTGCCAACTAGGTCGTGAGACCCAGTACTTC	CASNCQLGRETQYF
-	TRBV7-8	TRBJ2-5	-	TGTGCCAGCAGCTTTAGGGGGGAGACCCAGTACTTC	CASSFRGETQYF
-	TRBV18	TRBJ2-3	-	TGTGCCAGCTCACCTCGGGGGCCGGATACGCAGTATTTT	CASSPRGPDTQYF
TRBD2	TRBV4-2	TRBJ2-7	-	TGTGCCAGCAGCCCTACGGGGGGGCTCGAGCAGTACTTC	CASSPTGGLEQYF
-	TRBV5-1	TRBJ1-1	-	TGCGCCAGCAGCCCGGGACGGATAATCAACACTGAAGCTTTCTTT	CASSPGRIINTEAFF
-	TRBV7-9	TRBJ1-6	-	TGTGCCAGCAGCCCCACGGGGGCAGGAAGCTATAATTCACCCCTCCACTTT	CASSPTGAGSYNSPLHF
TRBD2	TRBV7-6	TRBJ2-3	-	TGTGCCAGCAGCTTCCCCCCCCGGTGGTGGAGCGGGGAGATCACAGATACGCAGTATTTT	CASSFPPRWWSGEITDTQYF
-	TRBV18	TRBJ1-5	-	TGTGCCAGCTCACCGGGAATCAGCAATCAGCCCCAGCATTTT	CASSPGISNQPQHF
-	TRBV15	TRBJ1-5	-	TGTGCCACCAGCAGAGATTTGGCCCGCTCTGGGCAGCCCCAGCATTTT	CATSRDLARSGQPQHF
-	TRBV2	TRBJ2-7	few	TGTGCCAGCAGACCAGGGGATAGGGCGTACGAGCAGTACTTC	CASRPGDRAYEQYF
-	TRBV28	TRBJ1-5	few	TGTGCCAGCAGCCCCCCGGGACTCAGTCGGTATCAGCCCCAGCATTTT	CASSPPGLSRYQPQHF
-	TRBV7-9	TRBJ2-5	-	TGTGCCAGCAGCTTAAACCGAGCCGGGCGCGAGACCCAGTACTTC	CASSLNRAGRETQYF
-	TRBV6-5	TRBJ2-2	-	TGTGCCAGCAGTTACGTTGGGTTTGGGCAGGTCGGGGAGCTGTTTTTT	CASSYVGFGQVGELFF
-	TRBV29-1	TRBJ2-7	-	TGCAGCGTTGGTGAACCCCACGAGCAGTACTTC	CSVGEPHEQYF
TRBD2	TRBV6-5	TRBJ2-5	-	TGTGCCAGCAGTTACCTCGCTAGCGGACAAGAGACCCAGTACTTC	CASSYLASGQETQYF
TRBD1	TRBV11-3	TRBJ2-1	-	TGTGCCAGCAGCGGGGACAGGGGTTTGGGGCAGTTCTTC	CASSGDRGLGQFF
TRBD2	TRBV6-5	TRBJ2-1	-	TGTGCCAGTGGGGGGGAAAGGGACAATGAGCAGTTCTTC	CASGGERDNEQFF
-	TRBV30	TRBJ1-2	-	TGTGCCTGGACCCCCCTGGGACTTCCCTCCTACTATGGCTACACCTTC	CAWTPLGLPSYYGYTF
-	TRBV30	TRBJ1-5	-	TGTGCCTGGAGTTGGATTGAAGGTCAGCCCCAGCATTTT	CAWSWIEGQPQHF
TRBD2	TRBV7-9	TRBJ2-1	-	TGTGCCAGCAGCTTCGGCGGGAGGGCGGACAATGAGCAGTTCTTC	CASSFGGRADNEQFF
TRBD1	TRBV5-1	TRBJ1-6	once	TGCGCCAGCAGCTTAACAGGGGGATCCTATAATTCACCCCTCCACTTT	CASSLTGGSYNSPLHF
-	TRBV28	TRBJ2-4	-	TGTGCCAGCAGCCCAAGGGACATGAAAAACATTCAGTACTTC	CASSPRDMKNIQYF
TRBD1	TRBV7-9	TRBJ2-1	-	TGTGCCAGCAGCCCAAGGACAGGGCCCTACAATGAGCAGTTCTTC	CASSPRTGPYNEQFF
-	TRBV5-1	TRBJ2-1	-	TGCGCCAGCAGCTCCGAGATCTGGGGCTATGAGCAGTTCTTC	CASSSEIWGYEQFF
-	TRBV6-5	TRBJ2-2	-	TGTGCCAGCAGTTACTCGGGGGGTTCGAACACCGGGGAGCTGTTTTTT	CASSYSGGSNTGELFF
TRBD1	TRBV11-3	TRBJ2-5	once	TGTGCCAGCAGCTCCCGGACAGGGGATGAAGAGACCCAGTACTTC	CASSSRTGDEETQYF
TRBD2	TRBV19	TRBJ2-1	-	TGTGCCAGTAGTACCTCCCGGGGGGGCCGCTACAATGAGCAGTTCTTC	CASSTSRGGRYNEQFF
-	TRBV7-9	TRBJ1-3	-	TGTGCCAGCCAGGGGAGCTCTGGAAACACCATATATTTT	CASQGSSGNTIYF
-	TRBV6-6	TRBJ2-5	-	TGTGCCAGCAGTTACTCAGCTCTAACCAAGAGGGAAACCCAGTACTTC	CASSYSALTKRETQYF
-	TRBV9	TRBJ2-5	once	TGTGCCAGCAGCGTAGGGGTGTACCAAGAGACCCAGTACTTC	CASSVGVYQETQYF
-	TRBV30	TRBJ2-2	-	TGTGCCTGGAGTAGACAGTTTAACACCGGGGAGCTGTTTTTT	CAWSRQFNTGELFF
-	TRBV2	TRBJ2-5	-	TGTGCCAGCAGACGGGGGAAAGAGACCCAGTACTTC	CASRRGKETQYF
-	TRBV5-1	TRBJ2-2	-	TGCGCCAGCAGCCCCAGGGGGGGCCCCGGCGGGGAGCTGTTTTTT	CASSPRGGPGGELFF
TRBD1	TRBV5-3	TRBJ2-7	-	TGTGCCAGCAGCTCACAGGGGGCGCGGATGCAGTACTTC	CASSSQGARMQYF
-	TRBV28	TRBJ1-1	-	TGTGCCAGCAGTTTGTCGGGAAAAGGGGGAGCTTTCTTT	CASSLSGKGGAFF
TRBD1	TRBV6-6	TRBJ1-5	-	TGTGCCAGCAGTTACAGACAGGGAATGGGGCAGCCCCAGCATTTT	CASSYRQGMGQPQHF
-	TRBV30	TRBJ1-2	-	TGTGCCTGCTTGCCTGGCTACACCTTC	CACLPGYTF
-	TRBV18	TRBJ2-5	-	TGTGCCAGCTCACGAACGTACCAAGAGACCCAGTACTTC	CASSRTYQETQYF
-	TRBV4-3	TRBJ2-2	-	TGCGCCAGCAGCCTATGGGTCGACGGCACCGGGGAGCTGTTTTTT	CASSLWVDGTGELFF